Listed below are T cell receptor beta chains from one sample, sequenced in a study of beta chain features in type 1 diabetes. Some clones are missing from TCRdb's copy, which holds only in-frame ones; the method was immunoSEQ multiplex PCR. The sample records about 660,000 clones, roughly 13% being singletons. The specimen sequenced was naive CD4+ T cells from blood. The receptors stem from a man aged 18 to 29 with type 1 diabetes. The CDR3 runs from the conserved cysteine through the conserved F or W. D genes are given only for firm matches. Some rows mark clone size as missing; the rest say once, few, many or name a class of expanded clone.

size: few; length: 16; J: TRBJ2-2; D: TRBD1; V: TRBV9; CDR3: CASSVGRTGGTGELFF; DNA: TGTGCCAGCAGCGTAGGCAGGACAGGGGGCACCGGGGAGCTGTTTTTT
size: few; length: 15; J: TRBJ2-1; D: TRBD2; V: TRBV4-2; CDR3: CASSGGGALGNEQFF; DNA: TGTGCCAGCAGCGGGGGGGGAGCCCTAGGCAATGAGCAGTTCTTC
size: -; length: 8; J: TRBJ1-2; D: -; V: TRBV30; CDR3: CAWDGYTF; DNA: TGTGCCTGGGATGGCTACACCTTC
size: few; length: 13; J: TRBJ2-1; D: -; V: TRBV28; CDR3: CASSSPASGVLFF; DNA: TGTGCCAGCAGTTCCCCCGCGTCTGGAGTCCTATTCTTC
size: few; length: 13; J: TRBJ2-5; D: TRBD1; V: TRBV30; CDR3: CAWVGTGVETQYF; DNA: TGTGCCTGGGTTGGGACAGGGGTGGAGACCCAGTACTTC
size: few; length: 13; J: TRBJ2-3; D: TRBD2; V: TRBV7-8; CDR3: CASSFGGADTQYF; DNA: TGTGCCAGCAGCTTCGGGGGGGCAGATACGCAGTATTTT
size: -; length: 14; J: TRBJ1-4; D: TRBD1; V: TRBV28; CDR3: CASSSGQLNEKLFF; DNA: TGTGCCAGCAGTTCGGGACAGTTGAATGAAAAACTGTTTTTT
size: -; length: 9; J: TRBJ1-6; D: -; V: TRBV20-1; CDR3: CSASSPLHF; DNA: TGCAGTGCTAGCTCACCCCTCCACTTT
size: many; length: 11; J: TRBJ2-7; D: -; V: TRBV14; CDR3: CASSQSYEQYF; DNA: TGTGCCAGCAGCCAGTCCTACGAGCAGTACTTC
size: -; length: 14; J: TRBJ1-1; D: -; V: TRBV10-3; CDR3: CAISEQELNTEAFF; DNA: TGTGCCATCAGTGAGCAGGAGCTGAACACTGAAGCTTTCTTT
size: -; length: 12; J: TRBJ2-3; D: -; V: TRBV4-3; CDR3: CASSRDADTQYF; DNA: TGCGCCAGCAGTCGGGATGCGGATACGCAGTATTTT
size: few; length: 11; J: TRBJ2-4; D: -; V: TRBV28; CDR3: CASSFRDIQYF; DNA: TGTGCCAGCAGTTTCAGGGACATTCAGTACTTC
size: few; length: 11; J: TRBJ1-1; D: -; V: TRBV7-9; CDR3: CASSEREGAFF; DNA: TGTGCCAGCAGCGAGAGAGAAGGAGCTTTCTTT
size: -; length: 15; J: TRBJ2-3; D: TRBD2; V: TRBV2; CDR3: CASSPGGVGTDTQYF; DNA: TGTGCCAGCAGCCCGGGGGGGGTAGGCACAGATACGCAGTATTTT
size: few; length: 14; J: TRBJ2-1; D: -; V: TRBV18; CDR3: CASSPLGLINEQFF; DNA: TGTGCCAGCTCACCACTAGGACTGATCAATGAGCAGTTCTTC
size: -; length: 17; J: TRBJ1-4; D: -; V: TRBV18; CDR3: CASSGYQGKYANEKLFF; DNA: TGTGCCAGCTCAGGATACCAGGGGAAATACGCTAATGAAAAACTGTTTTTT
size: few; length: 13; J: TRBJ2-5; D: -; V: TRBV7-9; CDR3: CASSSYVTETQYF; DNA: TGTGCCAGCAGCTCCTATGTCACGGAGACCCAGTACTTC
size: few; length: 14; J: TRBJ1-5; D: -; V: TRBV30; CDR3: CAWSVGQRNQPQHF; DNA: TGTGCCTGGAGTGTAGGGCAGCGGAATCAGCCCCAGCATTTT
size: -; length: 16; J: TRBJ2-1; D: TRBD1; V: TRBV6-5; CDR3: CASSYLGQASYNEQFF; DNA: TGTGCCAGCAGTTACCTGGGACAGGCATCCTACAATGAGCAGTTCTTC
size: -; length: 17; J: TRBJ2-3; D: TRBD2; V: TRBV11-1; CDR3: CASSQQLAGPSTDTQYF; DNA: TGTGCCAGCAGCCAACAACTAGCGGGGCCCTCCACAGATACGCAGTATTTT
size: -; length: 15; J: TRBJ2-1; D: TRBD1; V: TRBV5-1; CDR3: CASSRQDRGYNEQFF; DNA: TGCGCCAGCAGCCGTCAGGACAGGGGGTACAATGAGCAGTTCTTC
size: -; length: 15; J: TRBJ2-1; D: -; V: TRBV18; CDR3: CASSPQVVSYNEQFF; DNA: TGTGCCAGCTCACCACAGGTAGTCTCCTACAATGAGCAGTTCTTC
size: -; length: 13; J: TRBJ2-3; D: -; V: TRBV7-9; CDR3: CASSLGQSDTQYF; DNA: TGTGCCAGCAGCTTGGGTCAGTCAGATACGCAGTATTTT
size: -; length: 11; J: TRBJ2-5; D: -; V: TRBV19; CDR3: CASRVGETQYF; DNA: TGTGCCAGTAGGGTCGGGGAGACCCAGTACTTC
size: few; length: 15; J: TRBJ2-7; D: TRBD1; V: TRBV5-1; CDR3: CASSLAGTGGDEQYF; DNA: TGCGCCAGCAGCTTGGCTGGGACAGGGGGCGACGAGCAGTACTTC